Below, 19 T cell receptor beta chains from the same sample are listed, as sequenced in a study of cytotoxic CD8 clonotypes in ibrutinib-treated CLL. Generated by immunoSEQ multiplex PCR, the TCRdb table keeps only in-frame clones and is missing some. This table has around 310,000 clones, around four fifths appearing once. The sequencing used PBMCs, collected before ibrutinib treatment. The receptor set was obtained from a human donor with chronic lymphocytic leukemia.

The V call is TRBV28, the J call TRBJ1-5; D is perhaps TRBD1 (5 bases). Trimming cost V 5 bases and J 4 bases, with 18 bases left between them. CDR3 size: 16 residues. Per germline, CDR1 MDHEN and CDR2 SYDVKM. The CDR3 DNA follows: TGTGCCAGCAGTCCCCTTAGTTGGGGCGGGAATCAGCCCCAGCATTTT. Amino acids: CASSPLSWGGNQPQHF.

The chain has TRBV21-1 and TRBJ2-3; the tabulated D call, TRBD1, remains unverified against the DNA. TRBV21-1 is a pseudogene segment. The CDR3 has 17 residues. The CDR3 loop reads CASSKVNWDRGPCTQYF. The CDR3 DNA sequence: TGTGCCAGCAGCAAAGTAAATTGGGACAGGGGGCCATGTACGCAGTATTTT.

Only a few counts were recorded for this clone. The chain combines TRBV5-6 with TRBJ1-2; possibly TRBD1 for D (6 bases). Trimming removed 1 base from V and 4 bases from J, with 8 bases in between. Germline V gene sequence: CDR1 SGHDT, CDR2 YYEEEE. There are 13 residues in the CDR3. In DNA, the CDR3 is TGTGCCAGCAGCTTGTGGACAGCCTATGGCTACACCTTC. Protein product: CASSLWTAYGYTF.

The CDR3 sequence is CSVLGLAGYNEQFF. CDR3 sequence (DNA): TGCAGCGTTTTAGGACTAGCGGGCTACAATGAGCAGTTCTTC. This chain connects TRBV29-1 to TRBJ2-1; 11 bases agree with TRBD2. Germline CDR1 and CDR2: SQVTM and ANQGSEA. After removal of 5 bases from V and 3 bases from J, the junction contained 3 bases not matched to a gene. The CDR3 has 14 amino acids.

This clone has just a few counts. Other DNA sequences from this sample encode an identical CDR3 as well. The V call is TRBV30, the J call TRBJ1-5; weak D call: TRBD1 (5 bases). CDR3 size: 13 residues. The V gene's germline CDR1 is GTSNPN and CDR2 SVGIG (reference sequence). Trimming removed 0 bases at V and 4 bases at J, with 7 bases between. The CDR3 reads CAWSVGENQPQHF. For the CDR3, the DNA is TGTGCCTGGAGTGTAGGGGAGAATCAGCCCCAGCATTTT.

This rearrangement joins TRBV28 to TRBJ2-5; D remains ambiguous. The CDR3 sequence is 14 residues long. The V gene lost 2 bases and the J gene lost 0 bases, with 7 bases spanning the gap. The germline V gene encodes CDR1 MDHEN and CDR2 SYDVKM. The CDR3 loop reads CASSLPNYQETQYF. The CDR3 bases are TGTGCCAGCAGTTTACCCAACTACCAAGAGACCCAGTACTTC. Based on the CDR3 plus reference TRBV28 and TRBJ2-5, the full variable domain is DVKVTQSSRYLVKRTGEKVFLECVQDMDHENMFWYRQDPGLGLRLIYFSYDVKMKEKGDIPEGYSVSREKKERFSLILESASTNQTSMYLCASSLPNYQETQYFGPGTRLLVL.

V usage is TRBV11-2 and J usage is TRBJ2-7; D gene ambiguous. The CDR3 has 13 amino acids. Trimming cost V 1 base and J 6 bases, with 10 bases left between them. Germline CDR1 reads SGHAT; CDR2 reads FQNNGV. The CDR3 protein is CASSLGSSLEQYF. Written as DNA, the CDR3 is TGTGCCAGCAGCTTAGGGTCTTCCCTCGAGCAGTACTTC.

This sequence joins TRBV7-9 and TRBJ2-7; 11 bases are shared with TRBD2. Germline assignment: CDR1 SEHNR and CDR2 FQNEAQ (reference sequence). V lost 8 bases and J lost 0; bases outside the gene matches: 15. This CDR3 is built from 18 residues. CDR3 DNA: TGTGCCAGCGTCAGGGTCATCACTAGCGGGAGAAGCTCCTACGAGCAGTACTTC. Protein: CASVRVITSGRSSYEQYF.

The chain is built from TRBV1 and TRBJ2-2; the DNA was not compared with TRBD2, the D call given in the table. TRBV1 is tagged as a pseudogene. The CDR3 length is 19 residues. In DNA form, the CDR3 reads TGCACCAGCAGCCAAGAGTGGGGGATAGCGGGAGGGAGAACCGGGGAGCTGTTTTTT. It codes for CTSSQEWGIAGGRTGELFF.

This chain connects TRBV18 to TRBJ2-7; D is undetermined. The CDR3 loop spans 14 amino acids. The ends were cut back, 0 bases at V and 6 bases at J, with 12 bases in the middle. Looked up from germline, CDR1 is KGHSH and CDR2 is LQKENI. The CDR3 sequence: CASSPPPGHSEQYF. The CDR3 nucleotides read TGTGCCAGCTCACCACCCCCAGGCCACTCCGAGCAGTACTTC. The full variable domain, its missing parts supplied by reference TRBV18 and TRBJ2-7, is NAGVMQNPRHLVRRRGQEARLRCSPMKGHSHVYWYRQLPEEGLKFMVYLQKENIIDESGMPKERFSAEFPKEGPSILRIQQVVRGDSAAYFCASSPPPGHSEQYFGPGTRLTVT.

This clone was counted only a few times. The chain carries TRBV30 and TRBJ1-4; D is ambiguous. The CDR3 length is 13 residues. Trimming stripped 0 bases from V and 4 bases from J, with 6 bases between. Germline V gives CDR1 GTSNPN, CDR2 SVGIG (reference sequence). CDR3 nucleotide sequence: TGTGCCTGGAGTGTACGGGATAATGAAAAACTGTTTTTT. As protein: CAWSVRDNEKLFF.

A note on this clone: The same CDR3 also results from other DNA sequences found in this sample. The chain has TRBV5-6 and TRBJ1-1; D is ambiguous. The length of the CDR3 is 17 residues. Germline V CDR1 and CDR2: SGHDT, YYEEEE. V shed 3 bases and J shed 0 bases, with 18 bases lying between them. CDR3 bases: TGTGCCAGCAGCTCGATCCCGTCGAGGGTCATGAACACTGAAGCTTTCTTT. Protein product: CASSSIPSRVMNTEAFF.

This clone was found a few times. The chain is built from TRBV4-3 and TRBJ1-4; 7 nucleotides agree with TRBD1. CDR1 is LGHNA and CDR2 is YSLEER in the germline V gene. The CDR3 consists of 16 residues. V trimming: 1 base; J trimming: 4 bases; junction bases outside the gene matches: 6. CDR3 amino acids: CASSQVRGTDNEKLFF. For the CDR3, the DNA is TGCGCCAGCAGCCAAGTCCGAGGGACAGATAATGAAAAACTGTTTTTT.

The rearrangement links TRBV10-1 to TRBJ1-4; D is perhaps TRBD1 (5 bases). Trimming took off 0 bases at V and 10 bases at J, with 12 bases between the two ends. The CDR3 is 14 amino acids. CDR1 WNHNN and CDR2 SYGVQD come from the germline V gene (reference sequence). CDR3 in amino acids: CASSESGERGKLFF. In DNA, the CDR3 is TGCGCCAGCAGTGAGTCGGGTGAGAGGGGAAAACTGTTTTTT.

The chain employs TRBV7-3 and TRBJ2-5, with D tentatively TRBD1 (6 bases). The CDR3 extends over 16 amino acids. V lost 5 bases and J lost 7, with 23 bases in between. Per germline, CDR1 SGHTA and CDR2 FQGTGA. The CDR3 DNA follows: TGTGCCAGCAGCATACTACAGGGTCCGAACAGATCGACCCAGTACTTC. Amino acids: CASSILQGPNRSTQYF.

V usage is TRBV6-5 and J usage is TRBJ2-7, with a tentative D call TRBD1 (6 bases). The V gene's germline CDR1 is MNHEY and CDR2 SVGAGI. V lost 5 bases and J 3 bases, leaving 17 bases between the germline ends. The CDR3 runs to 15 residues. CDR3 residues: CASSPVSGTLYEQYF. CDR3 nucleotides: TGTGCCAGCAGTCCAGTTTCCGGGACACTCTACGAGCAGTACTTC.

The chain is built from TRBV11-2 and TRBJ2-7, with D uncertain. With 5 bases removed from V and 3 bases from J, the gap between germline ends came to 11 bases. Germline-derived CDR1 and CDR2 are SGHAT and FQNNGV. CDR3 size: 13 residues. The CDR3 loop reads CASSLEYSYEQYF. The CDR3 nucleotides are TGTGCCAGCAGCCTCGAATATAGCTACGAGCAGTACTTC.

CDR3 sequence reads: CASSSGTSFYEQYF. As DNA, the CDR3 is TGTGCCAGCAGCTCCGGGACTAGTTTCTACGAGCAGTACTTC. The V call is TRBV11-2, the J call TRBJ2-7, with 8 bases identical to TRBD2. CDR1 is SGHAT, CDR2 FQNNGV, per germline. V was clipped by 4 bases and J by 3 bases; unmatched bases: 5. The CDR3 sequence is 14 residues long.

The chain couples TRBV27 to TRBJ2-5; D perhaps matches TRBD2 (5 bases). This CDR3 has 14 residues. With 0 bases removed from V and 5 bases from J, the gap between germline ends came to 10 bases. Germline V gene data show CDR1 as MNHEY and CDR2 as SMNVEV (reference sequence). In DNA, the CDR3 is TGTGCCAGCAGTTTATCTCGGCGCGGGGAGACCCAGTACTTC. It translates to CASSLSRRGETQYF.